One sample yielded the 3 T cell receptor beta chains listed below, sequenced in a study of a mutant IDH1 vaccine in newly diagnosed glioma. Clones were sequenced by immunoSEQ multiplex PCR, and TCRdb holds only the in-frame ones, with some missing. The repertoire holds almost 85,000 clones, with 75% to 85% as singletons. Antigen specificity for these receptors is unknown. Noted time point: week 23, last vaccination. The study gave 300 ug of mutant IDH1 20-mer peptide per vaccine dose, with topical imiquimod. The source material was PBMCs, sampled from a glioma patient whose treatment included an IDH1 peptide vaccine. These receptors were taken from a young man with glioma. Some clones in this sample may be carry-over from other donors' samples.

The chain combines TRBV30 with TRBJ2-1, with TRBD1 matching over 7 bases. The junction had 11 bases not matched to a gene; V was cut back by 2 bases and J by 4 bases. The V gene's germline CDR1 is GTSNPN and CDR2 SVGIG (reference sequence). The CDR3 has 16 residues. CDR3 region: CAWSRRTGTAYNEQFF. Written as DNA, the CDR3 is TGTGCCTGGAGTCGCCGAACCGGGACAGCTTACAATGAGCAGTTCTTC.

The rearrangement joins TRBV2 to TRBJ2-1; 8 bases are shared with TRBD1. Unmatched junction bases numbered 4, after V lost 5 bases and J lost 1 base. CDR3 size: 15 residues. The germline gives CDR1 SNHLY, CDR2 FYNNEI. The CDR3: CASSYTGGSYNEQFF. The CDR3 DNA follows: TGTGCCAGCAGTTATACAGGGGGGTCCTACAATGAGCAGTTCTTC. Based on the CDR3 plus reference TRBV2 and TRBJ2-1, the full variable domain is EPEVTQTPSHQVTQMGQEVILRCVPISNHLYFYWYRQILGQKVEFLVSFYNNEISEKSEIFDDQFSVERPDGSNFTLKIRSTKLEDSAMYFCASSYTGGSYNEQFFGPGTRLTVL.

The chain has TRBV30 and TRBJ2-1; 8 positions match TRBD2. The V gene end was trimmed by 3 bases and the J gene end by 12 bases; junction bases not matched to a gene: 7. The CDR3 is made up of 12 amino acids. The germline gives CDR1 GTSNPN, CDR2 SVGIG (reference sequence). The CDR3 region has the DNA TGTGCCTGGAGAGGGGCGGGAGGAGGGCAGTTCTTC. It is translated as CAWRGAGGGQFF.